Listed here is a single TCR beta chain. What it binds is unknown. CD4+ cells were split into CD45RA+ naive and CD45RA-negative memory subsets. The data were taken from a study of shared clonotypes between healthy human individuals. Study-level results: Sequencing depth was expected to influence donor clonotype sharing.

The CDR3 loop spans 16 amino acids. Germline loops: CDR1 SGHKS, CDR2 YYEKEE (reference sequence). Trimming at V came to 3 bases and at J to 6 bases, leaving 10 bases not matched to a gene. Deep was the level used in running the assay. The authors distributed each subset's genomic DNA evenly over several immunoSEQ plates. Assay: immunoSEQ multiplex PCR; the TCRdb copy retains only in-frame clones and omits some. The sample has 2 million to 2.5 million clones; 80% to 95% are singletons. The clonotype originates from a man younger than 35 in good health. Some clones in this sample may be carry-over from other donors' samples. Sequencing was carried out using naive CD4+ T cells from PBMCs. Specified subset: CD45RA+ positively selected. The chain joins TRBV5-5 to TRBJ2-2, with 8 bases aligning to TRBD1. In DNA form, the CDR3 reads TGTGCCAGCAGCTCGTGGGGGCAGGGGGCCGCCGGGGAGCTGTTTTTT. This gives the protein CASSSWGQGAAGELFF. The variable domain in full, with the rest retrieved from reference TRBV5-5 and TRBJ2-2, is DAGVTQSPTHLIKTRGQQVTLRCSPISGHKSVSWYQQVLGQGPQFIFQYYEKEERGRGNFPDRFSARQFPNYSSELNVNALLLGDSALYLCASSSWGQGAAGELFFGEGSRLTVL.